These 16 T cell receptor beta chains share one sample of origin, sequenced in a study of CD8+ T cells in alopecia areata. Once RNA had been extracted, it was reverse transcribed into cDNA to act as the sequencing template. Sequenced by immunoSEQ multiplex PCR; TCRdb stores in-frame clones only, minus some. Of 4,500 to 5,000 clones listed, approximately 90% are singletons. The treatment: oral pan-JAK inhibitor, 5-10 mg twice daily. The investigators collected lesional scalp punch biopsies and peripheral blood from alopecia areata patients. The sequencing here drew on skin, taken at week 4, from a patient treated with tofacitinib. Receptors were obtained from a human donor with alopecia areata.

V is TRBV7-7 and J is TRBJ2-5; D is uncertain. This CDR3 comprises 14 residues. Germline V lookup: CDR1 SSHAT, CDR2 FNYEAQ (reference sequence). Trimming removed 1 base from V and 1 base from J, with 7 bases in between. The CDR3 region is CASSLDRLQETQYF. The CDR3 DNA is TGTGCCAGCAGCTTAGATAGGCTCCAAGAGACCCAGTACTTC.

This chain's CDR3 is CSVSPRAATTEAFF. CDR3 coding DNA: TGCAGCGTCTCCCCCCGGGCGGCGACCACTGAAGCTTTCTTT. J is TRBJ1-1 and V is TRBV29-1; no definite D call. Germline V CDR1 and CDR2: SQVTM, ANQGSEA. This CDR3 spans 14 amino acids. The germline V and J ends were trimmed by 6 bases and 4 bases, with 18 bases remaining between them.

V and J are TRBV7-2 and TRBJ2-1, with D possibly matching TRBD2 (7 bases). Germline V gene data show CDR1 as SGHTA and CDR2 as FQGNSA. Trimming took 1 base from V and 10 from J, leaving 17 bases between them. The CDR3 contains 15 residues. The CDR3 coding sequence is TGTGCCAGCAGCTTAGATCGAGGGGGGGCCGGAGAGCAGTTCTTC. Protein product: CASSLDRGGAGEQFF.

The chain's CDR3 is CASSPRRGAGSEAFF. CDR3 DNA sequence: TGCGCCAGCAGCCCACGACGGGGCGCGGGGTCTGAAGCTTTCTTT. This sequence joins TRBV5-1 and TRBJ1-1; possible D gene TRBD1, 5 bases. The germline V gene has CDR1 SGHRS and CDR2 YFSETQ. V was shortened by 4 bases and J by 6 bases, with 19 bases between the two germline ends. The length of the CDR3 is 15 residues.

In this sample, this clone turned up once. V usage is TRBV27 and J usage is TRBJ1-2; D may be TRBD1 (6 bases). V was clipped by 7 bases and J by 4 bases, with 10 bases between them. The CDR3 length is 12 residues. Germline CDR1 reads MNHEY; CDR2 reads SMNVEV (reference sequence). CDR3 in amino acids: CASKGGSYGYTF. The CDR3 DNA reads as TGTGCCAGCAAAGGGGGAAGCTATGGCTACACCTTC.

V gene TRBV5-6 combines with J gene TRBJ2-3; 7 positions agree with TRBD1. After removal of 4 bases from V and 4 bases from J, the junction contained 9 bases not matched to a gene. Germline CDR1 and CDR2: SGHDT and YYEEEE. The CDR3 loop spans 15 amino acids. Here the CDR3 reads CASSPQRQGADTQYF. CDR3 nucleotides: TGTGCCAGCAGCCCACAGAGACAGGGCGCAGATACGCAGTATTTT.

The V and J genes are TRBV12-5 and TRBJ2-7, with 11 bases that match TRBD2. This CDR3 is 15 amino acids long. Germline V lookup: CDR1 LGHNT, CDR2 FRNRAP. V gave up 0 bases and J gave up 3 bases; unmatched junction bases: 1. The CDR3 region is CASGLVLAGDYEQYF. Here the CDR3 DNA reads TGTGCTAGTGGTTTGGTACTAGCGGGGGACTACGAGCAGTACTTC. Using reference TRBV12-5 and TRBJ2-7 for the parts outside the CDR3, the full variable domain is DARVTQTPRHKVTEMGQEVTMRCQPILGHNTVFWYRQTMMQGLELLAYFRNRAPLDDSGMPKDRFSAEMPDATLATLKIQPSEPRDSAVYFCASGLVLAGDYEQYFGPGTRLTVT.

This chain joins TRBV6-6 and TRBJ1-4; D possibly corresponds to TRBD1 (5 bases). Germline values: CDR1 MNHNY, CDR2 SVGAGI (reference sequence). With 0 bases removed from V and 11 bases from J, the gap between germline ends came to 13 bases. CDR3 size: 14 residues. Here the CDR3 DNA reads TGTGCCAGCAGTTACTCTGGGTCTTCAGGGAAACTGTTTTTT. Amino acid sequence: CASSYSGSSGKLFF.

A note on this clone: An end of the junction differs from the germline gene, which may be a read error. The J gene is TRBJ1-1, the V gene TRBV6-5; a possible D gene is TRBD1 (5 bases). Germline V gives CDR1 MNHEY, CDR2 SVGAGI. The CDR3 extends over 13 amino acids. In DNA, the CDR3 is TGTGTCAGCAGTCAGGCGGGGGGAACTGAAGCTTTCTTT. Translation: CVSSQAGGTEAFF.

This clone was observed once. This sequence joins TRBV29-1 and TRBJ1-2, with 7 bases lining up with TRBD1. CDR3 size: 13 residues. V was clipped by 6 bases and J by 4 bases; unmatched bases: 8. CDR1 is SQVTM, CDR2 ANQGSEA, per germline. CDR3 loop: CSVLETGLYGYTF. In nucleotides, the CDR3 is TGCAGCGTCTTAGAGACAGGGCTCTATGGCTACACCTTC.

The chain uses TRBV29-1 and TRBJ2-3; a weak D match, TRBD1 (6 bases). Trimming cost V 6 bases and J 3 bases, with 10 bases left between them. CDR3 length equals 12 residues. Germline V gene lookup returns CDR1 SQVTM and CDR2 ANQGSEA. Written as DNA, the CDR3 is TGCAGCGTGGACACAGGGACAGATACGCAGTATTTT. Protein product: CSVDTGTDTQYF.

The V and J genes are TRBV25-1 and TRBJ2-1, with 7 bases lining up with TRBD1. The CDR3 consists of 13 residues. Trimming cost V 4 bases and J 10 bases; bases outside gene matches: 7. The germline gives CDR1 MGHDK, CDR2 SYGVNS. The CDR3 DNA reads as TGTGCCAGCAGTGCAAGAGACAGGGTAGAGCAGTTCTTC. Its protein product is CASSARDRVEQFF.

Here the CDR3 reads CASSAKPYRYKSRANVLTF. CDR3 nucleotides: TGTGCCAGCAGTGCCAAGCCTTACCGATACAAAAGTCGGGCCAACGTCCTGACTTTC. The rearrangement joins TRBV2 to TRBJ2-6; D is unclear. The CDR3 covers 19 residues. Germline assignment: CDR1 SNHLY and CDR2 FYNNEI. V lost 4 bases to trimming and J lost 5 bases, with 24 bases between them.

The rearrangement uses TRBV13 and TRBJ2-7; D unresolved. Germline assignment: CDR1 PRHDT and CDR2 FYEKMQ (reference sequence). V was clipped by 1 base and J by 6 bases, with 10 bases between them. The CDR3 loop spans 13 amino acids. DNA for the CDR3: TGTGCCAGCAGCTTAGATGGGTATGGCGAGCAGTACTTC. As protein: CASSLDGYGEQYF.

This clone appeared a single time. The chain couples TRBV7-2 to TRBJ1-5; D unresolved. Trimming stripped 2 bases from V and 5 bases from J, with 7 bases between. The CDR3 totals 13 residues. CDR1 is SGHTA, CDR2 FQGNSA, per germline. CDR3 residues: CASSLRGDQPQHF. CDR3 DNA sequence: TGTGCCAGCAGCTTACGGGGTGATCAGCCCCAGCATTTT.

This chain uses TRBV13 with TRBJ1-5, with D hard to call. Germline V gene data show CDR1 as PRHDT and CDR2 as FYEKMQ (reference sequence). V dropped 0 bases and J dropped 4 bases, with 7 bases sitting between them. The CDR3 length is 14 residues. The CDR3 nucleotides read TGTGCCAGCAGCTTAGGCGTGGGTAATCAGCCCCAGCATTTT. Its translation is CASSLGVGNQPQHF. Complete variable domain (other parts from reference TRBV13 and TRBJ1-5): AAGVIQSPRHLIKEKRETATLKCYPIPRHDTVYWYQQGPGQDPQFLISFYEKMQSDKGSIPDRFSAQQFSDYHSELNMSSLELGDSALYFCASSLGVGNQPQHFGDGTRLSIL.